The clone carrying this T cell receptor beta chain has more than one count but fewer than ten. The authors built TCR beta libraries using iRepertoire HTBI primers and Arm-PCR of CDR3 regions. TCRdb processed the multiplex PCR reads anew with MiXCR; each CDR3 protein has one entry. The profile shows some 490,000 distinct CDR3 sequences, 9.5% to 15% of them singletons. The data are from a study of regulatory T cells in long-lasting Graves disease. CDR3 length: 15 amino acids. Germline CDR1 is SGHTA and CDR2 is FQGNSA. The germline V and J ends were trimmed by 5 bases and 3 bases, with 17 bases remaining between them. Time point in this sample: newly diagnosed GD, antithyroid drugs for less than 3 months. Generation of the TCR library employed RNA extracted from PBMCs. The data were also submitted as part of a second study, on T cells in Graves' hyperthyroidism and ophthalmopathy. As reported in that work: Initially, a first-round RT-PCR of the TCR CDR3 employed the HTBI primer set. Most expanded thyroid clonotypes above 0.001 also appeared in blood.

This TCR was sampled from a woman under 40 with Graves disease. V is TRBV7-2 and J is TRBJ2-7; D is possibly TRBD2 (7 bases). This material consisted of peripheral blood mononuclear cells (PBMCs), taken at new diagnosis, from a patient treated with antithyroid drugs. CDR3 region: CASSRDRWGGYEQYF. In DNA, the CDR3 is TGTGCCAGCAGCCGAGACAGGTGGGGGGGCTACGAGCAGTACTTC.